This T cell receptor beta chain was obtained from a study of blood T cell repertoires in COVID-19. Study-level information: Samples taken during acute and convalescent COVID-19 were collected in the United States, Italy and Spain. PBMCs, B-cell-depleted T cells, or T cells provided the cDNA or gDNA that made up the material.

The authors' processing: For nucleated cells, counts were estimated from reference gene primer amplification. Sequencing was performed with immunoSEQ multiplex PCR; in TCRdb, only in-frame clones are kept and a portion is missing. V and J calls and clone size come straight from that table; D and trimming were deduced from the DNA. The table shows a few hundred thousand clones, with 84% occurring only once. The receptor was derived from a human donor in a cohort sampled during active COVID-19. Source material: peripheral blood.

CDR3 protein: CAISVGQGGETQYF. The DNA for the CDR3 is TGTGCCATCAGTGTTGGACAGGGGGGAGAGACCCAGTACTTC. The J gene is TRBJ2-5, the V gene TRBV10-3; TRBD1 matches 10 bases. This CDR3 contains 14 residues. V lost 4 bases and J lost 4; bases outside the gene matches: 3. CDR1 is ENHRY and CDR2 is SYGVKD in the germline V gene.